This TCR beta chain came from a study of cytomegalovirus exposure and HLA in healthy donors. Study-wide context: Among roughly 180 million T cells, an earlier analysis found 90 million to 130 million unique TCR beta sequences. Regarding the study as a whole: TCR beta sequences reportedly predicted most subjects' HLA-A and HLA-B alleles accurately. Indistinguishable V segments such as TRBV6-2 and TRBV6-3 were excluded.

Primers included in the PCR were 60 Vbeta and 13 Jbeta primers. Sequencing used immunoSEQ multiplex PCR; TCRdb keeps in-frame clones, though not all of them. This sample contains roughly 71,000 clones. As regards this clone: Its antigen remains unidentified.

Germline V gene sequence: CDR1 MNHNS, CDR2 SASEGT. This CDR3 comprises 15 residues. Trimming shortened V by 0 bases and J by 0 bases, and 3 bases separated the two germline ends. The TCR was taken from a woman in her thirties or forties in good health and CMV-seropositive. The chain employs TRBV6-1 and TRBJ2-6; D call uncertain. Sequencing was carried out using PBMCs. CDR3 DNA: TGTGCCAGCAGTGAAGCCCTCTCTGGGGCCAACGTCCTGACTTTC. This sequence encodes CASSEALSGANVLTF.